The 15 T cell receptor beta chains presented below share a single source sample, sequenced in a study of molecular identifiers for immune sequencing clone quantification. TCRdb re-derived calls from the PCR reads in MiXCR, one entry per CDR3 protein. Of approximately 550,000 distinct CDR3 sequences in the sample, around 25% were seen once. Sequences were obtained from naive CD8+ T cells from blood, with Jurkat cell RNA spiked in. Subset described: FACS-sorted CD8+CD4-CCR7+CD45RA+ naive T cells. All receptors derive from a human donor in good health. Some libraries in this study had Jurkat cell RNA spiked in.

This clonotype was recorded at least ten times. The rearrangement joins TRBV7-9 to TRBJ1-1; 9 positions agree with TRBD1. CDR1 and CDR2 from the germline V gene are SEHNR and FQNEAQ (reference sequence). This CDR3 region has 12 residues. J lost 6 bases, V lost 6 bases, and 2 bases had no gene match. The CDR3 loop reads CASRGQGSEAFF. The CDR3, as DNA: TGTGCCAGCAGGGGACAGGGTTCTGAAGCTTTCTTT.

In this sample, this clonotype turned up many times. This chain links TRBV5-6 with TRBJ1-5, with no clear D. Trimming pared 3 bases from V and 1 base from J, leaving 11 bases between. The CDR3 is 15 amino acids. Germline V lookup: CDR1 SGHDT, CDR2 YYEEEE. The CDR3 DNA follows: TGTGCCAGCAGCTCCCGTCCCTGGAGCAATCAGCCCCAGCATTTT. Encoded protein: CASSSRPWSNQPQHF.

V and J are TRBV4-3 and TRBJ2-1; D might be TRBD2 (6 bases). Trimming took off 1 base at V and 8 bases at J, with 21 bases between the two ends. CDR1 and CDR2 (germline): LGHNA, YSLEER. The CDR3 is made up of 17 amino acids. The CDR3, as DNA: TGCGCCAGCAGCCAAGGTCACACGGGACTCTGGGCCGATGAGCAGTTCTTC. This codes for CASSQGHTGLWADEQFF.

This clonotype appeared a few times. V gene TRBV2 combines with J gene TRBJ2-7; 9 bases line up with TRBD1. This CDR3 contains 13 residues. CDR1 is SNHLY, CDR2 FYNNEI, per germline. The junction had 6 bases not matched to a gene; V was cut back by 8 bases and J by 4 bases. The CDR3 spells CASGDRVHYEQYF. CDR3 bases: TGTGCCAGCGGGGACAGGGTCCATTACGAGCAGTACTTC. The complete variable domain, with remaining parts taken from reference TRBV2 and TRBJ2-7, reads EPEVTQTPSHQVTQMGQEVILRCVPISNHLYFYWYRQILGQKVEFLVSFYNNEISEKSEIFDDQFSVERPDGSNFTLKIRSTKLEDSAMYFCASGDRVHYEQYFGPGTRLTVT.

This clonotype appeared many times. The V call is TRBV7-9, the J call TRBJ2-3; no clear D gene. The germline CDR1 and CDR2 sequences are SEHNR and FQNEAQ (reference sequence). Trimming removed 6 bases from V and 2 bases from J, with 9 bases in between. The CDR3 length is 13 residues. The CDR3 DNA is TGTGCCAGCAGTCAGGCATACACAGATACGCAGTATTTT. Its protein is CASSQAYTDTQYF. Together with reference TRBV7-9 and TRBJ2-3, the CDR3 gives the full variable domain: DTGVSQNPRHKITKRGQNVTFRCDPISEHNRLYWYRQTLGQGPEFLTYFQNEAQLEKSRLLSDRFSAERPKGSFSTLEIQRTEQGDSAMYLCASSQAYTDTQYFGPGTRLTVL.

J is TRBJ2-5 and V is TRBV28, with TRBD2 matching over 13 bases. The J call may be in error: the DNA end matches TRBJ2-7 better. Germline V lookup: CDR1 MDHEN, CDR2 SYDVKM. The CDR3 loop spans 18 amino acids. CDR3 bases: TGTGCCAGCAGTAGCGGGTTCACTAGCGGGGGGGGCGTTTACGAGCAGTACTTC. It translates to CASSSGFTSGGGVYEQYF.

Remarks on this clonotype: A much larger clone lies one base from this, so it may be a read error. This chain links TRBV29-1 with TRBJ1-1, with D uncertain. Looked up from germline, CDR1 is SQVTM and CDR2 is ANQGSEA. Trimming pared 3 bases from V and 10 bases from J, leaving 15 bases between. There are 12 residues in the CDR3. The CDR3 nucleotides read TGCAGCGTTGACGGCCGACACCCTGGAGCTTTCTTT. Its translation: CSVDGRHPGAFF. Variable domain in full (rest from reference TRBV29-1 and TRBJ1-1): SAVISQKPSRDICQRGTSLTIQCQVDSQVTMMFWYRQQPGQSLTLIATANQGSEATYESGFVIDKFPISRPNLTFSTLTVSNMSPEDSSIYLCSVDGRHPGAFFGQGTRLTVV.

This clonotype was observed at least ten times. This sequence joins TRBV4-3 and TRBJ2-7; D may be TRBD2 (6 bases). V lost 1 base to trimming and J lost 7 bases, with 14 bases between them. Germline CDR1 LGHNA, CDR2 YSLEER. The CDR3 runs 14 residues. CDR3 region: CASSQGLVGVEQYF. The CDR3, as DNA: TGCGCCAGCAGCCAAGGACTAGTGGGGGTAGAGCAGTACTTC.

This clonotype was detected many times. This chain joins TRBV19 and TRBJ2-5; TRBD2 agrees at 14 bases. CDR1 is LNHDA, CDR2 SQIVND, per germline (reference sequence). V lost 4 bases to trimming and J lost 5 bases; unmatched junction nucleotides: 3. The CDR3 length is 15 residues. CDR3: CASSSGTSGSETQYF. The CDR3 coding sequence is TGTGCCAGTAGTAGCGGGACTAGCGGGAGTGAGACCCAGTACTTC.

The chain joins TRBV12-3 or TRBV12-4 to TRBJ2-2, with D possibly called TRBD1 or TRBD2 (5 bases each). The CDR3 has 16 amino acids. Trimming removed 7 bases from V and 6 bases from J, with 21 bases in between. The CDR3, as DNA: TGTGCCAGCACCTGCCCCGGGACCAATACCGCCGGGGAGCTGTTTTTT. It is translated as CASTCPGTNTAGELFF.

This chain links TRBV27 with TRBJ2-5; no definite D call. CDR1 MNHEY and CDR2 SMNVEV come from the germline V gene (reference sequence). The CDR3 extends over 13 amino acids. With 6 bases removed from V and 2 bases from J, the gap between germline ends came to 10 bases. This CDR3 reads CASRGRPQETQYF. The CDR3, as DNA: TGTGCCAGCAGAGGCAGGCCGCAAGAGACCCAGTACTTC.

This clonotype has a handful of counts. The chain is built from TRBV12-5 and TRBJ1-4; D uncertain. The CDR3 is made up of 15 amino acids. Germline CDR1 and CDR2: LGHNT and FRNRAP. The germline V and J ends were trimmed by 5 bases and 4 bases, with 14 bases remaining between them. Here the CDR3 reads CASGPRRGHNEKLFF. The DNA for the CDR3 is TGTGCTAGTGGTCCCCGGCGAGGGCATAATGAAAAACTGTTTTTT.

The table lists this clonotype with many counts. The chain recombines TRBV14 with TRBJ2-7, with 7 positions matching TRBD2. The CDR3 spans 15 residues. Germline loops: CDR1 SGHDN, CDR2 FVKESK. V lost 1 base to trimming and J lost 2 bases; unmatched junction nucleotides: 5. The CDR3 protein is CASSQVAGGTYEQYF. Here the CDR3 DNA reads TGTGCCAGCAGCCAAGTTGCCGGGGGGACCTACGAGCAGTACTTC. Full variable domain (missing parts from reference TRBV14 and TRBJ2-7): EAGVTQFPSHSVIEKGQTVTLRCDPISGHDNLYWYRRVMGKEIKFLLHFVKESKQDESGMPNNRFLAERTGGTYSTLKVQPAELEDSGVYFCASSQVAGGTYEQYFGPGTRLTVT.

The gene calls are TRBV7-9 and TRBJ1-4, with D perhaps TRBD1 (5 bases). V was cut by 5 bases and J by 8 bases, with 15 bases left in between. Per the germline V gene, CDR1 is SEHNR and CDR2 is FQNEAQ (reference sequence). The CDR3 is made up of 14 amino acids. CDR3: CASSPSGLREKLFF. CDR3 nucleotide sequence: TGTGCCAGCAGCCCCTCAGGGCTAAGGGAAAAACTGTTTTTT.

As concerns this clonotype: With a much larger clone just one base away, this may be a read error. The V and J genes are TRBV4-3 and TRBJ2-3; 8 nucleotides match TRBD2. Trimming cost V 4 bases and J 1 base; bases outside gene matches: 4. This CDR3 has 15 amino acids. The germline V gene has CDR1 LGHNA and CDR2 YSLEER. CDR3 in amino acids: CASSLDSGGTDTQYF. In DNA, the CDR3 is TGCGCCAGCAGCCTAGATAGCGGGGGCACAGATACGCAGTATTTT.